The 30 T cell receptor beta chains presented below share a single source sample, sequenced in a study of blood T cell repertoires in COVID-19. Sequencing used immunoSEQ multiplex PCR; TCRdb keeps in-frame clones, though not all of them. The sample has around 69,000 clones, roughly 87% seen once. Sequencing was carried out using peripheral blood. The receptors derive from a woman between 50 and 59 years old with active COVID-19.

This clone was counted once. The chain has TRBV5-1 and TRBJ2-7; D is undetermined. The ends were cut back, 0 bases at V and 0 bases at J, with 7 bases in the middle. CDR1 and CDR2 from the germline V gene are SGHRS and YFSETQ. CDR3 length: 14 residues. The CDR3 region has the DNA TGCGCCAGCAGCTTGGGCGACTCCTCCTACGAGCAGTACTTC. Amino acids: CASSLGDSSYEQYF. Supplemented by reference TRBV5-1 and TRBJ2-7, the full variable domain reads KAGVTQTPRYLIKTRGQQVTLSCSPISGHRSVSWYQQTPGQGLQFLFEYFSETQRNKGNFPGRFSGRQFSNSRSEMNVSTLELGDSALYLCASSLGDSSYEQYFGPGTRLTVT.

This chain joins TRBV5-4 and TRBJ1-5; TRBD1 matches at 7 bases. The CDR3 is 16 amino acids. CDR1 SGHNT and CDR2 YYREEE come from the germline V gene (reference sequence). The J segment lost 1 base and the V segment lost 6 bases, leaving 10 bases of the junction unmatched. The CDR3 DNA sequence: TGTGCCAGCATCCAACAGGGGATCGACAGCAATCAGCCCCAGCATTTT. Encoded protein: CASIQQGIDSNQPQHF.

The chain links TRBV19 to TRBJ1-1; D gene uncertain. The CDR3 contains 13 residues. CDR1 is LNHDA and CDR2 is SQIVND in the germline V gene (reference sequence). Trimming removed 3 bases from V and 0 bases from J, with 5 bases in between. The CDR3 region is CASSMSLNTEAFF. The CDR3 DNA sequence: TGTGCCAGTAGTATGAGTTTGAACACTGAAGCTTTCTTT.

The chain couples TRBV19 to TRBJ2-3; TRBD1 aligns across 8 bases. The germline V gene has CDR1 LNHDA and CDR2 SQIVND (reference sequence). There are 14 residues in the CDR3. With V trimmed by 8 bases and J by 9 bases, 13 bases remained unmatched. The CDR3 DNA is TGTGCCAGTTCTCTAGACAGGGGCCAGAACACGCAGTATTTT. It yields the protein CASSLDRGQNTQYF.

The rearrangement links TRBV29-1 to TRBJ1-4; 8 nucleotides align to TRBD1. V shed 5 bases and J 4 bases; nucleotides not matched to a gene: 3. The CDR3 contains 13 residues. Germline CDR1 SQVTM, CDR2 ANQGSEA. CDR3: CSVRDRLNEKLFF. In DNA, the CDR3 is TGCAGCGTTAGGGACAGGCTTAATGAAAAACTGTTTTTT.

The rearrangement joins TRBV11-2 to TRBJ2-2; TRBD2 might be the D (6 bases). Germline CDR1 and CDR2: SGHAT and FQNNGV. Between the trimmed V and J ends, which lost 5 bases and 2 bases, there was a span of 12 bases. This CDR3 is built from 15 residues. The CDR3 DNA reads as TGTGCCAGCAGCCCCAATAGCGGAAACACCGGGGAGCTGTTTTTT. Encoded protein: CASSPNSGNTGELFF. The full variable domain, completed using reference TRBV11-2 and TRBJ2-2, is EAGVAQSPRYKIIEKRQSVAFWCNPISGHATLYWYQQILGQGPKLLIQFQNNGVVDDSQLPKDRFSAERLKGVDSTLKIQPAKLEDSAVYLCASSPNSGNTGELFFGEGSRLTVL.

CDR3 amino acids: CASSLVRELPYEQYF. In DNA, the CDR3 is TGCGCCAGCAGCTTGGTTCGGGAGTTGCCCTACGAGCAGTACTTC. The chain recombines TRBV5-1 with TRBJ2-7, with D perhaps TRBD2 (6 bases). The CDR3 runs to 15 residues. Germline V gives CDR1 SGHRS, CDR2 YFSETQ. Trimming took off 0 bases at V and 2 bases at J, with 12 bases between the two ends.

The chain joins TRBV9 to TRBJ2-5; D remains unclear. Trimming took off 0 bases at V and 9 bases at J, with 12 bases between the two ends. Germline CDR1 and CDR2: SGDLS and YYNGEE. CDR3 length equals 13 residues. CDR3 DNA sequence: TGTGCCAGCAGCGTAGGGAGTGAGGCGGCCCAGTACTTC. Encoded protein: CASSVGSEAAQYF.

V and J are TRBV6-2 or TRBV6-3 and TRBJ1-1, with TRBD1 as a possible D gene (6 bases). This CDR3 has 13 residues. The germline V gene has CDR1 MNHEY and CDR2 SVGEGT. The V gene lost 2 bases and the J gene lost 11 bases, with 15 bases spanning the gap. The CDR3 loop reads CASSYEGVQTAFF. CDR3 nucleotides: TGTGCCAGCAGTTACGAGGGGGTACAGACCGCTTTCTTT.

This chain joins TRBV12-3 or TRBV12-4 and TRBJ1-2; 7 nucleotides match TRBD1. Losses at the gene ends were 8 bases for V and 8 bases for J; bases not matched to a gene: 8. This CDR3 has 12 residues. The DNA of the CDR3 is TGTGCCAGCCGGACAGGTCTTTACGGCTACACCTTC. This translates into CASRTGLYGYTF.

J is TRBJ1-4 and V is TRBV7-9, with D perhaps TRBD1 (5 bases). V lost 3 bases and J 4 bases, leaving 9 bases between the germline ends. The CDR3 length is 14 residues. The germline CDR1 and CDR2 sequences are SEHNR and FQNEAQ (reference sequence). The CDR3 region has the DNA TGTGCCAGCAGCTTGGGGCTGGATAATGAAAAACTGTTTTTT. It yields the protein CASSLGLDNEKLFF.

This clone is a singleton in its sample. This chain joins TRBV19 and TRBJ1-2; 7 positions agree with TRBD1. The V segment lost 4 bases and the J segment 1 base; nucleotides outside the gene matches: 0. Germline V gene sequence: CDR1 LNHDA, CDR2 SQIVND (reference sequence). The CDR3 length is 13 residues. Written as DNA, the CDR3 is TGTGCCAGTAGTAGGGACAGTAACTATGGCTACACCTTC. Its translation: CASSRDSNYGYTF.

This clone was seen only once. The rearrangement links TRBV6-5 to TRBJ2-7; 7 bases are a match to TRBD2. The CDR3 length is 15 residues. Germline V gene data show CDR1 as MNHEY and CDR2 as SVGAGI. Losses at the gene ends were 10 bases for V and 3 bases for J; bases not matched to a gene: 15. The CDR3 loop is CAIGGTERGIYEQYF. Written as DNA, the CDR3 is TGTGCCATTGGAGGGACCGAGCGGGGTATCTACGAGCAGTACTTC.

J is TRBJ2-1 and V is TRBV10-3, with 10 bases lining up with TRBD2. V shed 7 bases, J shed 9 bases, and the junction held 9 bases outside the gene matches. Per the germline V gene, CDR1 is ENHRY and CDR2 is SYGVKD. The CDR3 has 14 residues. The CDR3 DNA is TGTGCCATCAACCCTAGCGGGAGTTATGGTGAGCAGTTCTTC. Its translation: CAINPSGSYGEQFF.

DNA for the CDR3: TGTGCCACCAGCCGGGGACTGATCATGAACACTGAAGCTTTCTTT. Translation: CATSRGLIMNTEAFF. The chain carries TRBV15 and TRBJ1-1; TRBD1 is a possible D gene (5 bases). Trimming cost V 5 bases and J 0 bases, with 13 bases left between them. The CDR3 is 15 residues long. CDR1 and CDR2 (germline): LNHNV, YYDKDF (reference sequence).

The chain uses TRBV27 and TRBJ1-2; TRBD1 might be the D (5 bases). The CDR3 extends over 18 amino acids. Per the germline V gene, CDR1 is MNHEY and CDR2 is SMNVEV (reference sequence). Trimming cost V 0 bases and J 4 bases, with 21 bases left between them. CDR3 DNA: TGTGCCAGCAGTTTATCCGGACCTGTCTCGACAGAGGTCTATGGCTACACCTTC. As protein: CASSLSGPVSTEVYGYTF.

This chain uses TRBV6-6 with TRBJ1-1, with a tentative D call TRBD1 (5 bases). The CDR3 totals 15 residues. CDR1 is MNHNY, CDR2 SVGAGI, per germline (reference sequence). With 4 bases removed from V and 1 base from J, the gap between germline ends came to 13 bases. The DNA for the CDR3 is TGTGCCAGCAGTTCCCCGGGGGTTAGGAACACTGAAGCTTTCTTT. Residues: CASSSPGVRNTEAFF.

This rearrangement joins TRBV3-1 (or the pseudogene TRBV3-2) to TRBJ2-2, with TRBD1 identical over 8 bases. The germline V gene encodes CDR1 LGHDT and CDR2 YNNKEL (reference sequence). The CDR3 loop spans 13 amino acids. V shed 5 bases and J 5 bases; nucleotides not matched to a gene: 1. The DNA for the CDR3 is TGTGCCAGCAGCAGGACAGGGACCGGGGAGCTGTTTTTT. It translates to CASSRTGTGELFF.

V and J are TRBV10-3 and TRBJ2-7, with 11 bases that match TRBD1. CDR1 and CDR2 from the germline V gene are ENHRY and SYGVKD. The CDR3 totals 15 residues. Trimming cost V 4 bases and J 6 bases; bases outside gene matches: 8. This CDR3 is CAISGPGQGVTEQYF. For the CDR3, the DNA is TGTGCCATCAGTGGACCGGGACAGGGGGTTACCGAGCAGTACTTC.

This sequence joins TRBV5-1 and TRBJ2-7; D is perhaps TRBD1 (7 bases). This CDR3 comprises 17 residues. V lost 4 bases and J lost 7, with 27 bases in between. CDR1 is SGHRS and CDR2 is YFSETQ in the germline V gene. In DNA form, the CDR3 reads TGCGCCAGCAGCGACAGTAGCGCGGAGAGGAGGGGGCCGGAGCAGTACTTC. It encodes CASSDSSAERRGPEQYF.

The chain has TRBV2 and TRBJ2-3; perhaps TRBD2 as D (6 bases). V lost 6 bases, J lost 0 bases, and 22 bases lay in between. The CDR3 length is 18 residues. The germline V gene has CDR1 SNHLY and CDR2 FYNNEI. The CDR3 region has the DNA TGTGCCAGCAGCCGTTTGGGGACTCGATCGACAAGCACAGATACGCAGTATTTT. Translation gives CASSRLGTRSTSTDTQYF.

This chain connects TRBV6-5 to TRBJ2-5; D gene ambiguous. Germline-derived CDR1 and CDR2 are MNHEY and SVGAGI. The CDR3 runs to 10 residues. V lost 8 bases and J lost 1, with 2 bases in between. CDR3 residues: CASRQETQYF. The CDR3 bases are TGTGCCAGCCGCCAAGAGACCCAGTACTTC.

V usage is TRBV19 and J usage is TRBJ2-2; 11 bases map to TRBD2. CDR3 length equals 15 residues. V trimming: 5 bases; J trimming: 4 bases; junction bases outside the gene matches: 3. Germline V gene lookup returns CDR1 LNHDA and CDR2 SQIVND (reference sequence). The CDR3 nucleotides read TGTGCCAGTAGTGCGGGACTAGCGGCCACCGGGGAGCTGTTTTTT. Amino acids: CASSAGLAATGELFF. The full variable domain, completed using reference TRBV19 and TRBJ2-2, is DGGITQSPKYLFRKEGQNVTLSCEQNLNHDAMYWYRQDPGQGLRLIYYSQIVNDFQKGDIAEGYSVSREKKESFPLTVTSAQKNPTAFYLCASSAGLAATGELFFGEGSRLTVL.

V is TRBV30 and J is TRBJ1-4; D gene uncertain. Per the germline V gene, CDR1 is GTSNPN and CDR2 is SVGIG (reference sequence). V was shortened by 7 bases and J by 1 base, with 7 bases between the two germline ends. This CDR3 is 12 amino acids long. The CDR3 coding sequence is TGTGCCTCGGTACTAACTAATGAAAAACTGTTTTTT. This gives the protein CASVLTNEKLFF.

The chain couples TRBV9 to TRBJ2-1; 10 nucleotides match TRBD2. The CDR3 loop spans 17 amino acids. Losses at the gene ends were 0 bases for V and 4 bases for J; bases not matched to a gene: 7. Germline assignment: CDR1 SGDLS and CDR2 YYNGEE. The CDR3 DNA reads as TGTGCCAGCAGCGTAGGGCTAGCGGGAGAGTTATACAATGAGCAGTTCTTC. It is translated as CASSVGLAGELYNEQFF.

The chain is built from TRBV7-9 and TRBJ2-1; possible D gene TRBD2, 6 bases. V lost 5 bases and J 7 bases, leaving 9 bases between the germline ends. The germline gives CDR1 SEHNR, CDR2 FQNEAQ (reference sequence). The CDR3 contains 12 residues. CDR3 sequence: CASSPAGNEQFF. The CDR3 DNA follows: TGTGCCAGCAGCCCCGCGGGGAATGAGCAGTTCTTC. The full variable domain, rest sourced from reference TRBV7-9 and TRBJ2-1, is DTGVSQNPRHKITKRGQNVTFRCDPISEHNRLYWYRQTLGQGPEFLTYFQNEAQLEKSRLLSDRFSAERPKGSFSTLEIQRTEQGDSAMYLCASSPAGNEQFFGPGTRLTVL.

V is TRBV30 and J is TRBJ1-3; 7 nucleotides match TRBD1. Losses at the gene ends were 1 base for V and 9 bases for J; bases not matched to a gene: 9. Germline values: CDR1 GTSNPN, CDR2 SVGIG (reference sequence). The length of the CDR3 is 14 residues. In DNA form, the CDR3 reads TGTGCCTGGAGTGCCACAGGGGCCCGGAGCACCATATATTTT. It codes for CAWSATGARSTIYF.

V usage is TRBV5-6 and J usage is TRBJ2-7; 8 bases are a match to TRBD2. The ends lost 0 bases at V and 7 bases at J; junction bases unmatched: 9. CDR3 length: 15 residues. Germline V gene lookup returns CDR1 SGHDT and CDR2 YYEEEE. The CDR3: CASSLARSGSGEQYF. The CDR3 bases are TGTGCCAGCAGCTTGGCTCGAAGCGGGAGCGGGGAGCAGTACTTC.

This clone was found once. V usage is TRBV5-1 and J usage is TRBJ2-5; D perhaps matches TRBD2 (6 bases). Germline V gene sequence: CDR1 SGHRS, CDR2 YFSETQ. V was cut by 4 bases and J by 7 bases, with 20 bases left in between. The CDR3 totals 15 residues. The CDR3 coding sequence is TGCGCCAGCAGCCGAGGAGGGGACGGACCGGGGACCCAGTACTTC. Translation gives CASSRGGDGPGTQYF.

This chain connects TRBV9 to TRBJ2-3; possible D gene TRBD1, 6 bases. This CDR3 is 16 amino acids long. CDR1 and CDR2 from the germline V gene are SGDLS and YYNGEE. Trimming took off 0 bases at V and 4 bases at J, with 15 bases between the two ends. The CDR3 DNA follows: TGTGCCAGCAGCGTAGGACCACAGGGAGCCCCAGATACGCAGTATTTT. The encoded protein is CASSVGPQGAPDTQYF. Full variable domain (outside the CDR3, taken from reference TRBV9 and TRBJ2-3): DSGVTQTPKHLITATGQRVTLRCSPRSGDLSVYWYQQSLDQGLQFLIQYYNGEERAKGNILERFSAQQFPDLHSELNLSSLELGDSALYFCASSVGPQGAPDTQYFGPGTRLTVL.